These 13 T cell receptor beta chains share one sample of origin, sequenced in a study of T cells after yellow fever vaccination. TCRdb re-called the 5' RACE reads through MiXCR, storing one row per CDR3 protein. The sample includes 100,000 or so distinct CDR3 sequences, about 8.8% seen only once; the top ten take roughly 17%. This specimen was CD8+ T cells not binding an NS4B(214-222) dextramer, sorted from PBMCs, taken around 14 days after the first yellow fever vaccination. The source of these receptors is a man between 18 and 35 years old who received the YFV17D yellow fever vaccine.

About this clonotype: A much larger clone lies a single base off, so this may be a read error. The chain combines TRBV29-1 with TRBJ2-7; a weak D match, TRBD2 (5 bases). V was pared by 3 bases and J by 6 bases, with 12 bases between. The CDR3 has 12 amino acids. Germline lookup yields CDR1 SQVTM and CDR2 ANQGSEA. The CDR3 DNA follows: TGCAGCGTTGACGAGGGCAGCTCCGAGCAGTACTTC. This sequence encodes CSVDEGSSEQYF.

The chain couples TRBV5-1 to TRBJ2-1, with 8 bases fitting TRBD2. The J segment lost 8 bases and the V segment lost 0 bases, leaving 7 bases of the junction unmatched. The CDR3 is made up of 15 amino acids. In germline, CDR1 is SGHRS, CDR2 YFSETQ. The CDR3: CASSLAGGQVDEQFF. The CDR3 nucleotides read TGCGCCAGCAGCTTGGCGGGGGGGCAGGTTGATGAGCAGTTCTTC.

This clonotype came up a few times. This sequence joins TRBV25-1 and TRBJ2-3; D might be TRBD2 (6 bases). The CDR3 runs 13 residues. The V and J ends lost 5 bases and 3 bases respectively, with 9 bases between them. Looked up from germline, CDR1 is MGHDK and CDR2 is SYGVNS. The CDR3 bases are TGTGCCAGCAGTCGGGGGACGACAGATACGCAGTATTTT. It encodes CASSRGTTDTQYF.

This clonotype was observed a handful of times. The chain uses TRBV9 and TRBJ1-1, with D possibly being TRBD1 (5 bases). Trimming cost V 4 bases and J 2 bases, with 12 bases left between them. From germline, CDR1 is SGDLS and CDR2 YYNGEE. The CDR3 runs 14 residues. The CDR3 coding sequence is TGTGCCAGCAGCCCAGGGTCAGGAAACACTGAAGCTTTCTTT. This encodes CASSPGSGNTEAFF. Variable domain in full (rest from reference TRBV9 and TRBJ1-1): DSGVTQTPKHLITATGQRVTLRCSPRSGDLSVYWYQQSLDQGLQFLIQYYNGEERAKGNILERFSAQQFPDLHSELNLSSLELGDSALYFCASSPGSGNTEAFFGQGTRLTVV.

This clonotype turned up a few times. This rearrangement joins TRBV18 to TRBJ1-6; 10 bases fit TRBD1. CDR1 is KGHSH, CDR2 LQKENI, per germline. The CDR3 sequence is 16 residues long. The junction had 5 bases not matched to a gene; V was cut back by 0 bases and J by 9 bases. The CDR3 bases are TGTGCCAGCTCACCACCCCGGGACAGGGGCTCTTCACCCCTCCACTTT. This translates into CASSPPRDRGSSPLHF.

This clonotype was seen only a few times. This rearrangement joins TRBV7-9 to TRBJ2-2; D uncertain. Germline V lookup: CDR1 SEHNR, CDR2 FQNEAQ (reference sequence). V shed 1 base and J shed 6 bases, with 9 bases lying between them. This CDR3 has 14 amino acids. CDR3 protein: CASSLVMRPGELFF. Written as DNA, the CDR3 is TGTGCCAGCAGCTTAGTAATGCGGCCCGGGGAGCTGTTTTTT. Combining the CDR3 with reference TRBV7-9 and TRBJ2-2 gives the whole variable domain DTGVSQNPRHKITKRGQNVTFRCDPISEHNRLYWYRQTLGQGPEFLTYFQNEAQLEKSRLLSDRFSAERPKGSFSTLEIQRTEQGDSAMYLCASSLVMRPGELFFGEGSRLTVL.

This clonotype was counted between two and nine times. The chain links TRBV25-1 to TRBJ2-7, with unresolved D. Germline CDR1 is MGHDK and CDR2 is SYGVNS. The germline V and J ends were trimmed by 2 bases and 7 bases, with 9 bases remaining between them. The length of the CDR3 is 12 residues. CDR3 coding DNA: TGTGCCAGCAGTGAAGGAACCCCGGAGCAGTACTTC. This codes for CASSEGTPEQYF.

This chain uses TRBV6-1 with TRBJ2-2, with D possibly matching TRBD2 (7 bases). The germline V gene encodes CDR1 MNHNS and CDR2 SASEGT. V was shortened by 6 bases and J by 3 bases, with 20 bases between the two germline ends. The CDR3 length is 17 residues. CDR3 sequence: CASRPQGGAGHTGELFF. Written as DNA, the CDR3 is TGTGCCAGCAGACCCCAAGGGGGAGCGGGGCACACCGGGGAGCTGTTTTTT.

This clonotype showed up just a few times. In nucleotides, the CDR3 is TGTGCCAGCAGCCAAGGATTCGGGGAATACGAGCAGTACGTC. This codes for CASSQGFGEYEQYV. This sequence joins TRBV4-2 and TRBJ2-7, with D maybe TRBD2 (5 bases). The CDR3 is made up of 14 amino acids. The germline gives CDR1 LGHNA, CDR2 YNFKEQ. V was shortened by 1 base and J by 4 bases, with 11 bases between the two germline ends.

Only a few counts were recorded for this clonotype. The V call is TRBV7-9, the J call TRBJ1-1; 12 nucleotides line up with TRBD1. The CDR3 contains 13 residues. The V and J ends lost 5 bases and 8 bases, in that order; junction bases with no gene match: 3. Per germline, CDR1 SEHNR and CDR2 FQNEAQ (reference sequence). The CDR3 reads CASSDGTGGEAFF. CDR3 bases: TGTGCCAGCAGCGACGGGACAGGGGGCGAAGCTTTCTTT. Supplemented by reference TRBV7-9 and TRBJ1-1, the full variable domain reads DTGVSQNPRHKITKRGQNVTFRCDPISEHNRLYWYRQTLGQGPEFLTYFQNEAQLEKSRLLSDRFSAERPKGSFSTLEIQRTEQGDSAMYLCASSDGTGGEAFFGQGTRLTVV.

This clonotype appeared a few times. The V call is TRBV7-8, the J call TRBJ2-3; perhaps D is TRBD1 or TRBD2 (5 bases each). CDR3 length: 16 amino acids. The germline CDR1 and CDR2 sequences are SGHVS and FQNEAQ. Trimming took off 2 bases at V and 1 base at J, with 13 bases between the two ends. The CDR3 protein is CASSLKGTPRTDTQYF. CDR3 sequence (DNA): TGTGCCAGCAGCTTAAAAGGGACCCCGCGCACAGATACGCAGTATTTT.

The gene calls are TRBV6-1 and TRBJ2-1, with D possibly TRBD1 on 6 matching bases. This CDR3 has 15 amino acids. The V gene's germline CDR1 is MNHNS and CDR2 SASEGT. V was cut by 6 bases and J by 4 bases, with 16 bases left in between. This CDR3 reads CASSPSQGPYNEQFF. Written as DNA, the CDR3 is TGTGCCAGCAGCCCTTCACAGGGACCATACAATGAGCAGTTCTTC.

The CDR3, as DNA: TGTGCCAGCAGCCAAGATAAGGGGGGTGAGTTCTTC. Encoded protein: CASSQDKGGEFF. This chain joins TRBV4-2 and TRBJ2-1; D is perhaps TRBD1 or TRBD2 (6 bases each). The CDR3 runs 12 residues. Trimming took 0 bases from V and 14 from J, leaving 11 bases between them. The V gene's germline CDR1 is LGHNA and CDR2 YNFKEQ.